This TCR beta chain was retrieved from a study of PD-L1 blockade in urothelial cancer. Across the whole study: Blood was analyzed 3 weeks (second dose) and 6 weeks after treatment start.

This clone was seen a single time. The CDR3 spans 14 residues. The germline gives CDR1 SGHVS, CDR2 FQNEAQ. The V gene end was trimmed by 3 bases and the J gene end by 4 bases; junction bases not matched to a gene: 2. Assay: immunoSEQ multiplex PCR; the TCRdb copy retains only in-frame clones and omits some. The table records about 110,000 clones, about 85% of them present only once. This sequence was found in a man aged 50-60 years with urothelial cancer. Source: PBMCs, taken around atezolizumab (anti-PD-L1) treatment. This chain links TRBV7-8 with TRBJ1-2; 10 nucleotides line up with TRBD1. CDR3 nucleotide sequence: TGTGCCAGCAGCTTTGGGGACAGGGGCTATGGCTACACCTTC. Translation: CASSFGDRGYGYTF.